This entry concerns a single T cell receptor (beta chain). These data belong to a study of blood T cell repertoires in COVID-19. Study-level information: The origin of the acute and convalescent COVID-19 samples was the United States, Italy and Spain. PBMCs, B-cell-depleted T cells, or T cells provided the cDNA or gDNA that made up the material.

The CDR3 is 15 residues long. Trimming at V came to 3 bases and at J to 4 bases, leaving 9 bases not matched to a gene. Germline values: CDR1 MNHEY, CDR2 SMNVEV (reference sequence). Original analysis: It was from reference gene primer amplification that nucleated cell counts were estimated. The method was immunoSEQ multiplex PCR; TCRdb's version includes in-frame clones alone and lacks a portion of them. V and J calls and clone size are those listed in that table; D and trimming were worked out from the DNA. The data contain 150,000 to 200,000 clones, about 86% of them singletons. The chain links TRBV27 to TRBJ2-7; 7 nucleotides line up with TRBD1. The sample taken for sequencing was peripheral blood. The sequence came from a woman older than 75 with acute or convalescent COVID-19. The CDR3 nucleotides are TGTGCCAGCAGTTTTGGCGGCACAGGGGTTTACGAGCAGTACTTC. It is translated as CASSFGGTGVYEQYF.